This T cell receptor beta chain was recovered during a study of blood T cell repertoires in COVID-19. Study as a whole: The study drew acute and convalescent COVID-19 samples from the United States, Italy and Spain. Sources were T cells, B-cell-depleted T cells, or PBMCs; the material itself was cDNA or gDNA.

The CDR3 runs to 15 residues. CDR1 SGHTA and CDR2 FQGNSA come from the germline V gene. Trimming at V came to 7 bases and at J to 0 bases, leaving 8 bases not matched to a gene. Using immunoSEQ multiplex PCR, the repertoire was profiled, and TCRdb retains in-frame clones only, with some absent. The data show about 53,000 clones, just under 90% seen once. The chain employs TRBV7-2 and TRBJ1-1; 7 positions match TRBD1. The TCR comes from a man in his fifties with acute or convalescent COVID-19. The material sequenced was peripheral blood. CDR3 protein: CASNLGQLVNTEAFF. The CDR3 DNA sequence: TGTGCCAGCAACCTGGGACAGCTCGTGAACACTGAAGCTTTCTTT.